A single sample gave rise to the 2 T cell receptor beta chains below, sequenced in a study of blood T cells in healthy people across ages. Through a sample-barcoded 5' primer and a J-beta primer mix, a second PCR was run for about 7 to 12 cycles. TCRdb reprocessed the 5' RACE reads with MiXCR, giving one entry per CDR3 protein. This sample has more than 750,000 distinct CDR3 sequences; about 29% occur once, and the top ten carry about 10%. The same data also contributed to another study, on T cells of mothers and their children.

The sequenced material came from blood. Receptor source: a woman between 40 and 50 years old in good health.

This clonotype was counted a few times. The chain is built from TRBV20-1 and TRBJ1-2; 8 nucleotides line up with TRBD1. J was trimmed by 4 bases and V by 3 bases; bases with no gene match: 7. The CDR3 contains 14 residues. Per the germline V gene, CDR1 is DFQATT and CDR2 is SNEGSKA (reference sequence). For the CDR3, the DNA is TGCAGTGCTAGGAACCCGGACAGGGTCTATGGCTACACCTTC. Residues: CSARNPDRVYGYTF.

V usage is TRBV7-6 and J usage is TRBJ2-6, with a possible D match to TRBD1 (5 bases). CDR1 SGHVS and CDR2 FNYEAQ come from the germline V gene. V lost 5 bases and J 0 bases, leaving 11 bases between the germline ends. The CDR3 loop spans 16 amino acids. The CDR3 DNA reads as TGTGCCAGCAGCGTACAGGAGAGCTCTGGGGCCAACGTCCTGACTTTC. Its protein product is CASSVQESSGANVLTF.